This entry is about one T cell receptor beta chain. In the original workflow: It was from reference gene primer amplification that nucleated cell counts were estimated. The assay was immunoSEQ multiplex PCR, and TCRdb's table has in-frame clones only and misses some. From that table come the V and J calls and clone size; the DNA was used to work out D and trimming. The sample includes a few hundred thousand clones, approximately 89% seen only once; the top ten take 2.5% to 3%. This sample was included in a study of blood T cell repertoires in COVID-19. The wider study: COVID-19 samples collected from the United States, Italy and Spain covered acute and convalescent phases. T cells, B-cell-depleted T cells, or PBMCs supplied cDNA or gDNA.

The CDR3 consists of 16 residues. The V end lost 0 bases, the J end lost 2 bases, and 10 bases lay between the germline ends. Germline CDR1 and CDR2: LGHNA and YNFKEQ. Sample: PBMCs or T cells enriched from blood (not recorded which). The TCR originated in a woman aged 45 to 65 who had been exposed to COVID-19. V and J are TRBV4-2 and TRBJ1-4, with TRBD1 as a possible D gene (6 bases). The chain's CDR3 is CASSQDGTGTNEKLFF. The CDR3 DNA sequence: TGTGCCAGCAGCCAAGATGGCACAGGGACTAATGAAAAACTGTTTTTT.